Following are 12 T cell receptor beta chains from one sample sequenced in a study of technical replicates of blood from a few donors. The assay was immunoSEQ multiplex PCR, and TCRdb's table has in-frame clones only and misses some. The sample contains under 75,000 clones, about 94% of which appear only once. The sequenced sample was T cells isolated from PBMCs. The receptor set was obtained from a human donor in good health.

The chain couples TRBV6-5 to TRBJ1-1, with TRBD1 matching over 7 bases. The V gene's germline CDR1 is MNHEY and CDR2 SVGAGI. The junction had 9 bases not matched to a gene; V was cut back by 0 bases and J by 5 bases. The CDR3 loop spans 16 amino acids. The CDR3 region is CASSYSTSGGRTEAFF. CDR3 coding DNA: TGTGCCAGCAGTTACTCGACTTCAGGGGGGAGGACTGAAGCTTTCTTT.

The J gene is TRBJ2-7, the V gene TRBV28; TRBD2 might be the D (6 bases). The CDR3 sequence is 13 residues long. Deletions cut 3 bases from V and 1 base from J, with 7 bases between. The germline gives CDR1 MDHEN, CDR2 SYDVKM. CDR3 in DNA: TGTGCCAGCAGTTTTGCGGGGTCCTACGAGCAGTACTTC. Translation: CASSFAGSYEQYF.

The chain carries TRBV4-2 and TRBJ1-3, with D uncertain. Looked up from germline, CDR1 is LGHNA and CDR2 is YNFKEQ. Trimming shortened V by 1 base and J by 0 bases, and 13 bases separated the two germline ends. The CDR3 contains 17 residues. Here the CDR3 reads CASSQASASVSGNTIYF. For the CDR3, the DNA is TGTGCCAGCAGCCAAGCATCTGCCTCGGTCTCTGGAAACACCATATATTTT.

The chain joins TRBV7-6 to TRBJ2-3; a weak D match, TRBD2 (6 bases). Germline V gene data show CDR1 as SGHVS and CDR2 as FNYEAQ. Trimming removed 4 bases from V and 5 bases from J, with 16 bases in between. The CDR3 is 15 amino acids. The CDR3 DNA is TGTGCCAGCAGCTCGTCTAGCGAAGGGATAGATACGCAGTATTTT. As protein: CASSSSSEGIDTQYF.

This chain uses TRBV28 with TRBJ1-5; D gene ambiguous. Germline V gives CDR1 MDHEN, CDR2 SYDVKM. The V end lost 3 bases, the J end lost 7 bases, and 7 bases lay between the germline ends. This CDR3 is 12 amino acids long. The chain's CDR3 is CASSFLGQPQHF. Here the CDR3 DNA reads TGTGCCAGCAGTTTCCTTGGCCAGCCCCAGCATTTT.

This clone showed up just once. This chain uses TRBV10-3 with TRBJ2-3; the match to TRBD2 covers 9 bases. The trim removed 1 base at V and 2 bases at J, leaving 10 bases unmatched. This CDR3 is built from 18 residues. From germline, CDR1 is ENHRY and CDR2 SYGVKD. The CDR3 loop is CAISEFPAGGRSTDTQYF. The CDR3 region has the DNA TGTGCCATCAGTGAGTTTCCAGCGGGAGGACGCTCCACAGATACGCAGTATTTT.

V and J are TRBV6-5 and TRBJ2-7; 9 bases fit TRBD1. Germline V lookup: CDR1 MNHEY, CDR2 SVGAGI. The CDR3 is made up of 15 amino acids. With V trimmed by 0 bases and J by 3 bases, 3 bases remained unmatched. The CDR3 here is CASSYSAGQGYEQYF. The CDR3, as DNA: TGTGCCAGCAGTTACTCGGCGGGACAGGGCTACGAGCAGTACTTC.

This chain joins TRBV7-9 and TRBJ2-7, with 7 bases fitting TRBD1. Germline CDR1 reads SEHNR; CDR2 reads FQNEAQ (reference sequence). CDR3 length: 15 residues. The trim removed 5 bases at V and 1 base at J, leaving 8 bases unmatched. The CDR3 spells CASSLSRDSSYEQYF. The CDR3 nucleotides read TGTGCCAGCAGCCTATCTCGGGACAGTTCCTACGAGCAGTACTTC.

Within the sample, this clone is medium-sized (0.01 to 0.1%). J is TRBJ1-2 and V is TRBV28, with D tentatively TRBD1 (5 bases). The CDR3 loop spans 14 amino acids. Germline V gene lookup returns CDR1 MDHEN and CDR2 SYDVKM. Between the trimmed V and J ends, which lost 1 base and 6 bases, there was a span of 12 bases. DNA for the CDR3: TGTGCCAGCAGTTTATTCTCAGGGAGGGATGGCTACACCTTC. Its protein is CASSLFSGRDGYTF.

As to this clone: The junction differs from germline at one of its ends, possibly a read error. The CDR3 DNA reads as TGCAGTGCTATCGGTTCCCCCGCCTTC. Its translation is CSAIGSPAF. This chain links TRBV20-1 with TRBJ1-2, with D uncertain. Germline V gives CDR1 DFQATT, CDR2 SNEGSKA (reference sequence). The CDR3 extends over 9 amino acids.

This chain joins TRBV28 and TRBJ2-1; 12 bases align to TRBD2. Trimming at V came to 2 bases and at J to 3 bases, leaving 2 bases not matched to a gene. The CDR3 runs to 16 residues. Germline CDR1 MDHEN, CDR2 SYDVKM. The CDR3: CASSLGTSGLYNEQFF. DNA for the CDR3: TGTGCCAGCAGTTTAGGGACTAGCGGGCTCTACAATGAGCAGTTCTTC.

The gene calls are TRBV4-3 and TRBJ1-1; D gene uncertain. Germline V gene lookup returns CDR1 LGHNA and CDR2 YSLEER. The germline V and J ends were trimmed by 1 base and 5 bases, with 11 bases remaining between them. The CDR3 runs to 14 residues. The CDR3 DNA is TGCGCCAGCAGCCAAGTACCTTCCGCGACTGAAGCTTTCTTT. It yields the protein CASSQVPSATEAFF.